In its sample, the clone carrying this TCR beta chain was seen once. Repertoires were generated with immunoSEQ multiplex PCR, while TCRdb's copy carries only in-frame clones and drops some. This table has about 220,000 clones, around 82% appearing once. These data come from a study of blood T cell repertoires in COVID-19. As for the study in general: Samples of COVID-19 (acute and convalescent) were obtained from the United States, Italy and Spain. Nucleic acid was either cDNA or gDNA, and it came from T cells, B-cell-depleted T cells, or PBMCs.

Germline V gives CDR1 LNHDA, CDR2 SQIVND (reference sequence). The V end lost 3 bases, the J end lost 8 bases, and 16 bases lay between the germline ends. CDR3 length: 14 residues. The sequence was obtained from a human donor in a cohort sampled during active COVID-19. The material sequenced was peripheral blood. The chain employs TRBV19 and TRBJ1-2; D is possibly TRBD1 (6 bases). CDR3 residues: CASSMRGIRRGYTF. CDR3 DNA sequence: TGTGCCAGTAGTATGAGGGGGATCCGGCGCGGCTACACCTTC.